This is a list of T cell receptor beta chains from one sample in a study of cytomegalovirus exposure and HLA in healthy donors. Generated by immunoSEQ multiplex PCR, the TCRdb table keeps only in-frame clones and is missing some. There are approximately 120,000 clones in the sample; less than 90% occur only once, and about 20% lies in the top ten. What was sequenced was PBMCs. These TCRs come from a man aged 18 to 30 in good health and CMV-seropositive. The CDR3 runs from the conserved cysteine through the conserved F or W. The D gene is left open where the match is weak. The size of a clone is reported for some rows only, either as once, few or many, or as a class for expanded clones.

CDR3 length,J gene,D gene,clone size,V gene,CDR3 DNA,CDR3 protein
14,TRBJ1-4,.,.,TRBV25-1,TGTGCCAGCAGTGAGGGGCCACGGCGGGGAAAACTGTTTTTT,CASSEGPRRGKLFF
14,TRBJ2-5,.,.,TRBV5-1,TGCGCCAGCAGCTTGGAACCGGGCCAAGAGACCCAGTACTTC,CASSLEPGQETQYF
15,TRBJ2-5,TRBD2,once,TRBV2,TGTGCCAGCAGCGTCGAGATGAGCGGGGGGGGGACCCAGTACTTC,CASSVEMSGGGTQYF
16,TRBJ2-1,TRBD2,.,TRBV28,TGTGCCACACTATACCCTAGCGGGGGAACCTACAATGAGCAGTTCTTC,CATLYPSGGTYNEQFF
15,TRBJ2-1,TRBD2,.,TRBV5-6,TGTGCCAGCAGCTTGGAAGGACTAGCGGACAATGAGCAGTTCTTC,CASSLEGLADNEQFF
17,TRBJ2-5,TRBD2,.,TRBV5-4,TGTGCCAGCAGCTCCACGGGGGATAGCGGGGGGGGAGAGACCCAGTACTTC,CASSSTGDSGGGETQYF
15,TRBJ1-3,TRBD1,.,TRBV6-5,TGTGCCAGCAGTGTCACCGGGACAGAAGGAAACACCATATATTTT,CASSVTGTEGNTIYF
16,TRBJ2-2,TRBD1,few,TRBV7-3,TGTGCCAGCAGCTTACAGACAGGGGGGAACACCGGGGAGCTGTTTTTT,CASSLQTGGNTGELFF
12,TRBJ1-2,.,.,TRBV30,TGTGCCTGGAGTGGAGTTTCCTATGGCTACACCTTC,CAWSGVSYGYTF
17,TRBJ2-1,TRBD2,.,TRBV7-3,TGTGCCAGCAGCTACTTAGGTGGGGGGGAACCCTACAATGAGCAGTTCTTC,CASSYLGGGEPYNEQFF
15,TRBJ2-7,TRBD1,few,TRBV6-1,TGTGCCAGCAGTGAAGGGACAGGGGGCTCCTACGAGCAGTACTTC,CASSEGTGGSYEQYF
16,TRBJ2-1,TRBD2,.,TRBV2,TGTGCCAGCAGTGGAGCCGGGACTAGCGTATACAATGAGCAGTTCTTC,CASSGAGTSVYNEQFF
19,TRBJ2-5,TRBD2,.,TRBV10-2,TGCGCCAGCAGCCCTCTTTCCGTTACTAGCGGGGGCTTCGGGGAGACCCAGTACTTC,CASSPLSVTSGGFGETQYF
15,TRBJ2-7,TRBD2,.,TRBV29-1,TGCAGCGTCGACGGTGTAGCGGGGGGGACCTACGAGCAGTACTTC,CSVDGVAGGTYEQYF
14,TRBJ1-5,.,.,TRBV7-8,TGTGCCAGCAGCTTATCCGAGGGCAATCAGCCCCAGCATTTT,CASSLSEGNQPQHF
12,TRBJ1-2,.,.,TRBV10-2,TGCGCCAGCAGTGAGTTGGCTTATGGCTACACCTTC,CASSELAYGYTF
15,TRBJ2-7,TRBD1,.,TRBV11-2,TGTGCCAGCAGCTTAGGTCGGGACAGGGTCAACGAGCAGTACTTC,CASSLGRDRVNEQYF
12,TRBJ2-7,.,.,TRBV28,TGTGCCAGCAACCCGGGGAGGGGGAGGCAGTACTTC,CASNPGRGRQYF
14,TRBJ2-5,TRBD2,.,TRBV6-5,TGTGCCAGCAGTTTAAGCGGGGGGCTAGAGACCCAGTACTTC,CASSLSGGLETQYF
15,TRBJ2-7,.,once,TRBV7-8,TGTGCCAGCAGCTTAGCTAGTCTAGCCCCCTACGAGCAGTACTTC,CASSLASLAPYEQYF
15,TRBJ1-5,.,.,TRBV6-5,TGTGCCAGCAGTCCCCGGACAGCCAGCAATCAGCCCCAGCATTTT,CASSPRTASNQPQHF
13,TRBJ2-7,TRBD1,.,TRBV4-2,TGTGCCAGCAGCCCACGGGACAGCTACGAGCAGTACTTC,CASSPRDSYEQYF
16,TRBJ1-1,TRBD1,once,TRBV2,TGTGCCAGCAGTCCCGCAAGGGGACAGTCTACCCCTGAAGCTTTCTTT,CASSPARGQSTPEAFF
15,TRBJ2-3,.,.,TRBV27,TGTGCCAGCAGTTTATCTGGGGGGGCCACAGATACGCAGTATTTT,CASSLSGGATDTQYF
15,TRBJ1-4,.,.,TRBV2,TGTGCCAGCGGATTACAGGGTGCAACTAATGAAAAACTGTTTTTT,CASGLQGATNEKLFF
12,TRBJ1-1,.,.,TRBV5-6,TGTGCCAGCAGCTTTTACAGGACTGAAGCTTTCTTT,CASSFYRTEAFF
15,TRBJ1-6,TRBD1,.,TRBV27,TGTGCCAGCAGTTTAGGGACAGGCTATAATTCACCCCTCCACTTT,CASSLGTGYNSPLHF
14,TRBJ1-6,.,.,TRBV28,TGTGCCAGCGTAGTTAGCTCCTATAATTCACCCCTCCACTTT,CASVVSSYNSPLHF
15,TRBJ2-1,TRBD2,.,TRBV7-3,TGTGCCAGCAGCTACCTCTCCGGGGAGGGGAATGAGCAGTTCTTC,CASSYLSGEGNEQFF
15,TRBJ2-7,.,.,TRBV27,TGTGCCAGCAGGTGGGGGCAGGGTCACACCTACGAGCAGTACTTC,CASRWGQGHTYEQYF
15,TRBJ1-2,.,.,TRBV4-2,TGTGCCAGCAGCCTCACCGGGACATCCGTCGATGGCTACACCTTC,CASSLTGTSVDGYTF
12,TRBJ2-7,TRBD1,.,TRBV2,TGTGCCAGCAGTGAACAGGGGGACGAGCAGTACTTC,CASSEQGDEQYF
14,TRBJ2-7,.,.,TRBV10-2,TGCGCCAGCAGTGAGGTGCAGATCATCAACGAGCAGTACTTC,CASSEVQIINEQYF
15,TRBJ2-3,TRBD1,.,TRBV28,TGTGCCAGCAGCCCGGGACAGGGGGGAGGAGATACGCAGTATTTT,CASSPGQGGGDTQYF
11,TRBJ2-7,.,.,TRBV11-2,TGTGCCAGCAGTTGGCGGTACGAGCAGTACTTC,CASSWRYEQYF
11,TRBJ1-2,.,.,TRBV29-1,TGCAGCGACGGGACACTGTATGGCTACACCTTC,CSDGTLYGYTF
13,TRBJ1-1,TRBD1,.,TRBV25-1,TGTGCCACTCAGGGGGCTATGAACACTGAAGCTTTCTTT,CATQGAMNTEAFF
13,TRBJ2-2,.,few,TRBV5-6,TGTGCCAGCAGCTTGGTAGGGGCAGGGGAGCTGTTTTTT,CASSLVGAGELFF
14,TRBJ1-2,.,.,TRBV6-5,TGTGCCAGCAACAAAAGGTCCGGGACATATGGCTACACCTTC,CASNKRSGTYGYTF
14,TRBJ2-2,TRBD1,.,TRBV19,TGTGCCAGTGAGCGGACAGGCTTCACCGGGGAGCTGTTTTTT,CASERTGFTGELFF
14,TRBJ1-5,.,.,TRBV6-1,TGTGCCAGCAGTGAAGTTGGGGAGATCGAGCCCCAGCATTTT,CASSEVGEIEPQHF
16,TRBJ1-4,.,.,TRBV5-6,TGTGCCAGCAGCCCCGACAGGAGCAGGACTAATGAAAAACTGTTTTTT,CASSPDRSRTNEKLFF
15,TRBJ2-1,TRBD1,once,TRBV19,TGTGCCAGTAGTATATATCCGGGACAGGACAATGAGCAGTTCTTC,CASSIYPGQDNEQFF
17,TRBJ1-3,TRBD1,.,TRBV19,TGTGCCAGTAGCCTCGGGACAGGGGACCCCTCTGGAAACACCATATATTTT,CASSLGTGDPSGNTIYF
13,TRBJ1-4,.,.,TRBV13,TGTGCCAGCAGCCGGGGGAGTAATGAAAAACTGTTTTTT,CASSRGSNEKLFF
16,TRBJ2-1,.,.,TRBV5-6,TGTGCCAGCAGCTATAGACTAGCTGGGGGGGCCGGTGAGCAGTTCTTC,CASSYRLAGGAGEQFF
17,TRBJ1-2,.,.,TRBV5-4,TGTGCCAGCAGCCGGGCGGGGAACTTCAGAGCTAACTATGGCTACACCTTC,CASSRAGNFRANYGYTF
15,TRBJ1-2,.,.,TRBV19,TGTGCCAGTAGCCCAACACAGCTTATTAACTATGGCTACACCTTC,CASSPTQLINYGYTF
15,TRBJ1-1,TRBD1,few,TRBV6-5,TGTGCCAGCAGTTACTCTGGACAGGGGAACACTGAAGCTTTCTTT,CASSYSGQGNTEAFF
15,TRBJ1-2,TRBD1,.,TRBV9,TGTGCCAGCAGCGCACCGACAGGGGCTGACTATGGCTACACCTTC,CASSAPTGADYGYTF
16,TRBJ2-1,.,.,TRBV4-1,TGCGCCAGCACCCAAATGGCTGGGGGGAAATACAATGAGCAGTTCTTC,CASTQMAGGKYNEQFF
15,TRBJ1-2,.,.,TRBV4-2,TGTGCCAGCAGCCAAGACGTCCAGGTACCTTATGGCTACACCTTC,CASSQDVQVPYGYTF
14,TRBJ1-2,TRBD1,.,TRBV6-5,TGTGCCAGCACCGGCGGACAGGGGTGGTATGGCTACACCTTC,CASTGGQGWYGYTF
15,TRBJ1-1,.,once,TRBV21-1,TGTGCCAGCAGCAGATGGGGACAGCGGAACACTGAAGCTTTCTTT,CASSRWGQRNTEAFF
15,TRBJ1-6,TRBD1,.,TRBV6-1,TGTGCCAGCAGTTTCCGGACAGGGCTGAATTCACCCCTCCACTTT,CASSFRTGLNSPLHF
16,TRBJ1-2,.,.,TRBV28,TGTGCCAGCAGTTTGTATAGCCCAGGGTCCCTCTATGGCTACACCTTC,CASSLYSPGSLYGYTF
15,TRBJ1-2,TRBD1,.,TRBV11-2,TGTGCCAGCAGCTCGAACACGGACAGGGGAAGGGGCTACACCTTC,CASSSNTDRGRGYTF
14,TRBJ2-4,TRBD1,.,TRBV5-4,TGTGCCAGCAGCTTGGGGCAGGGGGCAAACATTCAGTACTTC,CASSLGQGANIQYF
15,TRBJ1-5,.,.,TRBV4-1,TGCGCCAGCAGCCAAGTCAGGGTGGGCAATCAGCCCCAGCATTTT,CASSQVRVGNQPQHF